This entry lists 13 T cell receptor beta chains sequenced from one sample in a study of metastatic and nonmetastatic thyroid tumors. Ahead of thyroid surgery, no patient had received treatment of any kind. Using MiXCR, TCRdb reanalyzed the PCR reads. Of roughly 59,000 clones in the sample, roughly 16% are singletons; the top ten hold about a tenth. Material for sequencing was blood. All receptors derive from a male donor with papillary thyroid cancer or a benign thyroid nodule (not recorded which). Some clones in this sample may be carry-over from other donors' samples.

Many counts were recorded for this clone. The rearrangement joins TRBV12-3 or TRBV12-4 to TRBJ1-1, with D unclear. The CDR3 has 13 amino acids. Trimming removed 6 bases from V and 7 bases from J, with 15 bases in between. The CDR3 spells CASRALGKDEAFF. The CDR3 coding sequence is TGTGCCAGCAGGGCCCTGGGCAAGGATGAAGCTTTCTTT.

This clone has a count of ten or more. This chain links TRBV7-2 with TRBJ2-2; D uncertain. Trimming shortened V by 3 bases and J by 8 bases, and 13 bases separated the two germline ends. This CDR3 comprises 14 residues. Germline V gives CDR1 SGHTA, CDR2 FQGNSA. For the CDR3, the DNA is TGTGCCAGCAGCTTTAACGTTGGGATTGGGGAGCTGTTTTTT. Translating gives CASSFNVGIGELFF.

This clone was recorded many times. This chain uses TRBV27 with TRBJ2-1, with D unclear. CDR1 MNHEY and CDR2 SMNVEV come from the germline V gene (reference sequence). The CDR3 length is 13 residues. With 6 bases removed from V and 8 bases from J, the gap between germline ends came to 14 bases. Here the CDR3 reads CASSSIGGDEQFF. The CDR3 DNA reads TGTGCCAGCAGCAGCATCGGTGGGGATGAGCAGTTCTTC.

In this sample, this clone turned up many times. The V call is TRBV28, the J call TRBJ1-4; 7 bases fit TRBD1. CDR3 size: 15 residues. V gave up 6 bases and J gave up 3 bases; unmatched junction bases: 7. Germline loops: CDR1 MDHEN, CDR2 SYDVKM. The chain's CDR3 is CASSWRGPANEKLFF. In DNA, the CDR3 is TGTGCCAGCAGCTGGAGGGGGCCTGCTAATGAAAAACTGTTTTTT. Combining the CDR3 with reference TRBV28 and TRBJ1-4 gives the whole variable domain DVKVTQSSRYLVKRTGEKVFLECVQDMDHENMFWYRQDPGLGLRLIYFSYDVKMKEKGDIPEGYSVSREKKERFSLILESASTNQTSMYLCASSWRGPANEKLFFGSGTQLSVL.

This clone was found many times. This sequence joins TRBV11-2 and TRBJ2-7, with a possible D match to TRBD2 (7 bases). Trimming left V 1 base short and J 0 bases short, with 16 bases between. This CDR3 region has 17 residues. The germline gives CDR1 SGHAT, CDR2 FQNNGV. The CDR3 nucleotides are TGTGCCAGCAGCTTAGGGGGGGGCAGGAGAGGCTCCTACGAGCAGTACTTC. It codes for CASSLGGGRRGSYEQYF.

This clone was counted many times. The chain combines TRBV7-4 with TRBJ2-7; weak D call: TRBD2 (6 bases). V shed 5 bases and J shed 4 bases, with 15 bases lying between them. CDR1 is SGHVT and CDR2 is SQSDAQ in the germline V gene. The CDR3 is 14 amino acids. The CDR3 DNA follows: TGTGCCAGCAGCCCCGAGGAGGGTAGGTACGAGCAGTACGTC. Translated: CASSPEEGRYEQYV.

The chain combines TRBV20-1 with TRBJ2-7, with TRBD2 matching over 8 bases. CDR1 DFQATT and CDR2 SNEGSKA come from the germline V gene (reference sequence). This CDR3 has 16 amino acids. Trimming cost V 0 bases and J 0 bases; bases outside gene matches: 7. The CDR3 DNA follows: TGCAGTGCTAGAGACAATGTAGCGGGATCCTCCTACGAGCAGTACTTC. Protein sequence: CSARDNVAGSSYEQYF.

This clone was detected a few times. This chain uses TRBV6-2 or TRBV6-3 with TRBJ2-7; tentative D call: TRBD1 (5 bases). Germline V gives CDR1 MNHEY, CDR2 SVGEGT. The CDR3 extends over 14 amino acids. Trimming cost V 6 bases and J 6 bases, with 18 bases left between them. CDR3 in amino acids: CASRNPGLPVEQYF. In nucleotides, the CDR3 is TGTGCCAGCAGAAACCCAGGGCTACCTGTCGAGCAGTACTTC.

The rearrangement links TRBV6-1 to TRBJ2-7; D gene unclear. In germline, CDR1 is MNHNS, CDR2 SASEGT. The CDR3 is made up of 14 amino acids. V was cut by 5 bases and J by 6 bases, with 17 bases left in between. The CDR3 nucleotides are TGTGCCAGCAGTCGACCTGAGCGCTCCGCCGAGCAGTACTTC. Amino acids: CASSRPERSAEQYF.

This clone was detected many times. The V and J genes are TRBV12-3 or TRBV12-4 and TRBJ1-5, with D uncertain. Between the trimmed V and J ends, which lost 3 bases and 5 bases, there was a span of 5 bases. The CDR3 is 12 residues long. The CDR3 nucleotides read TGTGCCAGCAGTTTTTGGGATCAGCCCCAGCATTTT. Encoded protein: CASSFWDQPQHF.

This clone was observed many times. The CDR3 reads CASSPRTGSSTDTQYF. The CDR3 region has the DNA TGTGCCAGCAGTCCAAGGACAGGGTCAAGTACAGATACGCAGTATTTT. The V gene is TRBV28, the J gene TRBJ2-3; the match to TRBD1 covers 8 bases. The V segment lost 5 bases and the J segment 3 bases; nucleotides outside the gene matches: 10. The V gene's germline CDR1 is MDHEN and CDR2 SYDVKM. The CDR3 has 16 amino acids.

This clone was counted at least ten times. The V gene is TRBV5-1, the J gene TRBJ2-7; 7 bases are shared with TRBD2. The CDR3 extends over 15 amino acids. Germline CDR1 SGHRS, CDR2 YFSETQ. The V segment lost 7 bases and the J segment 4 bases; nucleotides outside the gene matches: 14. The CDR3 coding sequence is TGCGCCAGCGGGGAGCGGGACGGCGGTCCGTACGAGCAGTACGTC. Its translation is CASGERDGGPYEQYV.

This clone was counted ten times or more. V gene TRBV7-2 combines with J gene TRBJ1-5; D call uncertain. CDR3 length: 16 residues. Germline lookup yields CDR1 SGHTA and CDR2 FQGNSA. V was clipped by 5 bases and J by 2 bases, with 16 bases between them. CDR3: CASSRQAGLGNQPQHF. The CDR3 coding sequence is TGTGCCAGCAGCCGTCAGGCGGGATTAGGCAATCAGCCCCAGCATTTT.